This record covers a single T cell receptor (beta chain). The target antigen is unknown. Participants comprised healthy donors of bone marrow. Germline CDR1 reads MDHEN; CDR2 reads SYDVKM. V was trimmed by 5 bases and J by 3 bases, leaving 16 bases between them. This CDR3 spans 15 amino acids. 60 Vbeta and 13 Jbeta primers were used in PCR. Data came from immunoSEQ multiplex PCR; TCRdb stores just in-frame clones and leaves some out. The sample records some 150,000 clones, 76% being singletons. The data stem from a study of cytomegalovirus exposure and HLA in healthy donors. Findings and limits, study-wide: Previous analysis showed most TCR beta V segments were productive about 90% or about 30% of the time. Published work reported that the classifier diagnosed cytomegalovirus status with high specificity and sensitivity.

This clonotype originated in a female donor in good health and CMV-seronegative. The sample was PBMCs. V gene TRBV28 combines with J gene TRBJ1-1; tentative D call: TRBD1 (6 bases). As DNA, the CDR3 is TGTGCCAGCAGTACATACAGGGAATGGGACACTGAAGCTTTCTTT. Protein sequence: CASSTYREWDTEAFF.